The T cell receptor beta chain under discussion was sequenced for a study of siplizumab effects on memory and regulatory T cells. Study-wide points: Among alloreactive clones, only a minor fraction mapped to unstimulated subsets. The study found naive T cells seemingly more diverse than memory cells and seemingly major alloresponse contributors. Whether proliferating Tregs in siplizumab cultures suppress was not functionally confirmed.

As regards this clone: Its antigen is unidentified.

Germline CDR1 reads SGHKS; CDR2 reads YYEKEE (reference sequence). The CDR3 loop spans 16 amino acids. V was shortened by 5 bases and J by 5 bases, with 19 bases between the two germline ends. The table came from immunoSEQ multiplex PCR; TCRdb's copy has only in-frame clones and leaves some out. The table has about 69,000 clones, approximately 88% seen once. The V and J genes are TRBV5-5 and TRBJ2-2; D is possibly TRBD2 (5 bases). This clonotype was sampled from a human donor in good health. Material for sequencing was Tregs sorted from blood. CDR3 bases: TGTGCCAGCAGTTCTGTCGAGTTCCGGGGAACCGGGGAGCTGTTTTTT. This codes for CASSSVEFRGTGELFF.